This T cell receptor beta chain stems from a study of T cells after yellow fever vaccination. The overall study: Fractions of low cell number were prepared using SMART-Seq v4 Ultra Low Input.

Findings and limits, study-wide: Just a small share of clonotypes turned up in the CD4 compartment as well as the CD8 compartment. The presence of abundant clonotypes contaminating from the bulk population was possible in FACS-sorted repertoires.

Trimming left V 6 bases short and J 4 bases short, with 16 bases between. CDR3 length equals 15 residues. The germline V gene encodes CDR1 SEHNR and CDR2 FQNEAQ (reference sequence). As regards this clonotype: Antigen unknown.

TCRdb used MiXCR to reprocess the 5' RACE reads, holding one entry per CDR3 protein. The sample yields a few hundred thousand distinct CDR3 sequences, around 19% seen once. This material consisted of PBMCs, taken before the yellow fever booster vaccination. This rearrangement joins TRBV7-9 to TRBJ2-1; TRBD2 might be the D (5 bases). The clonotype originates from a man aged 18 to 29 who received the YFV17D yellow fever vaccine. CDR3 residues: CASRSHGSAYNEQFF. The CDR3 region has the DNA TGTGCCAGCAGGTCCCACGGTAGCGCGTACAATGAGCAGTTCTTC.